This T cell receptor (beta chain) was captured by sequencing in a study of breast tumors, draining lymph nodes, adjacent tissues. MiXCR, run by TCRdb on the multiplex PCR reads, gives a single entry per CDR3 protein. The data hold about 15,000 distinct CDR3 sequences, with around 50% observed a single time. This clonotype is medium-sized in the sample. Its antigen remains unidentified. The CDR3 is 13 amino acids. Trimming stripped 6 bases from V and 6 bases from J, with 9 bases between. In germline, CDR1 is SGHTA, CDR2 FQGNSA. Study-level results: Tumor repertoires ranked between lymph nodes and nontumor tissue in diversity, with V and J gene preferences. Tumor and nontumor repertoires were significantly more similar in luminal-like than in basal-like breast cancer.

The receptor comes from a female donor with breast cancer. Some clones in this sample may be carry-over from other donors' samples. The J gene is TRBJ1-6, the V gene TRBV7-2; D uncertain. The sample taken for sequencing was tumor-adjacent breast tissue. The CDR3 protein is CASREDSNSPLHF. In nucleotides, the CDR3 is TGTGCCAGCAGAGAAGATAGTAATTCACCCCTCCACTTT.